The TCR beta chain under discussion was sequenced for a study of blood T cell repertoires in COVID-19. CDR3 length: 16 residues. Trimming left V 4 bases short and J 0 bases short, with 16 bases between. Germline values: CDR1 MDHEN, CDR2 SYDVKM. Original methodology: Estimation of nucleated cell counts relied on the amplification of reference gene primers. The repertoire was sequenced with immunoSEQ multiplex PCR; TCRdb's copy has only in-frame clones and lacks some. The DNA was the basis for D and trimming; V, J and clone size are from that table. The sample has around 67,000 clones; about 87% are singletons.

The sequencing input was peripheral blood. The TCR sequence derives from a man in his forties or fifties with active COVID-19. This sequence joins TRBV28 and TRBJ2-7, with a weak D call TRBD1 (5 bases). CDR3 sequence reads: CASSSPTAASSYEQYF. CDR3 coding DNA: TGTGCCAGCAGTTCGCCGACAGCCGCGAGCTCCTACGAGCAGTACTTC.